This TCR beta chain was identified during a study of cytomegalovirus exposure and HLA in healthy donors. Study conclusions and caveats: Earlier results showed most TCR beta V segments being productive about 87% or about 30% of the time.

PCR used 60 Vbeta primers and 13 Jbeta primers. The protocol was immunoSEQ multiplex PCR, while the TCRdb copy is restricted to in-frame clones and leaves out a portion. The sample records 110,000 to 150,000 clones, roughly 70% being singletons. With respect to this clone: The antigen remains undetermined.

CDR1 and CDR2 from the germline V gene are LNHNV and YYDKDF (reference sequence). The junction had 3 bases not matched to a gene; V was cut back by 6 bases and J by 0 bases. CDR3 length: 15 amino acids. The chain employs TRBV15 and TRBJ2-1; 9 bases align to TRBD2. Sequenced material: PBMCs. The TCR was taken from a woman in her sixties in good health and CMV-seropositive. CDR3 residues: CATRGGRASYNEQFF. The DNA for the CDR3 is TGTGCCACCAGGGGCGGGAGGGCCTCCTACAATGAGCAGTTCTTC. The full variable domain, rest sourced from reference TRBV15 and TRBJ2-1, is DAMVIQNPRYQVTQFGKPVTLSCSQTLNHNVMYWYQQKSSQAPKLLFHYYDKDFNNEADTPDNFQSRRPNTSFCFLDIRSPGLGDTAMYLCATRGGRASYNEQFFGPGTRLTVL.